What follows describes a single TCR beta chain. There are a few counts of this clone. Which antigen it targets is not known. The record has no base qualities; no much larger clone is one base away. This entry belongs to a study of cytomegalovirus exposure and HLA in healthy donors (dated by TCRdb to 2016 to 2017). Turning to the overall study: In an earlier analysis of under 600 of the donors, roughly 300 Gb of sequence data and approximately 120 million unique TCR beta sequences from about 179 million T cells were reported. An early release that covered 500 to 800 HLA-typed donors contained approximately 300 gigabases of sequencing data and tens of millions of unique TCR sequences. Among the approximately 400 genotyped donors, around 81% belonged to the genetic ancestry cluster associated with self-reported Caucasian donors. The aim of the study was to test whether cataloging public T cell receptors could identify signatures of past pathogen exposure. Using immunosequencing, the study profiled T cell repertoires from about 650 subjects and related those repertoires to cytomegalovirus serostatus. Besides the first cohort of 666 subjects, a separate validation cohort made up of 120 different subjects was used. High-throughput TCR immunosequencing, statistical association of individual TCRs with disease status, and machine learning were combined to predict cytomegalovirus infection status. To study patterns of TCR occurrence, a later analysis re-analyzed previously published TCR beta repertoires from 700 or so donors and added high-resolution HLA genotyping. The later analysis used no new phenotypic data to find candidate immune exposures, relying instead on TCR beta sequences and their occurrence across donors. To decide whether each TCR beta V gene segment behaved as functional or pseudogenic, an earlier analysis of 587 of the donors relied on high-throughput TCR beta sequencing. Donor age, sex, ethnicity and CMV serostatus were compiled alongside the repertoire data. A later genetic analysis used genome-wide SNP genotypes for about 65% of the roughly 700 donors, treating that subset as a discovery cohort. All discovery cohort repertoires had been generated using a single sequencing platform. HLA typing included class I and class II loci at four-digit resolution. The number of typed donors differed by locus: about 620-640 for A, B, C, DRB1 and DQB1; approximately 540 for DQA1; fewer than 610 for DPA1; and approximately 450 for DPB1. Roughly 5 DR-DQ haplotypes were handled as single units for association and clustering, since linkage in the cohort was strong. Among roughly 370 genotyped donors of the cohort, an average of 235,054 unique TCR beta nucleotide sequences were sequenced per donor, roughly a sixth of them non-productive.

Overall study outcomes, separate from this receptor: Several of the top co-occurrence clusters appeared to be linked to parvovirus B19, influenza, CMV and Epstein-Barr virus, according to a later analysis. V-gene and J-gene trimming of TCR beta chains was associated with a missense DCLRE1C variant in a later genetic analysis, and the association was replicated in an independent cohort. Linkage disequilibrium might explain the correlated functional status among segregating V segments, but an unknown experimental factor could not be ruled out. A later analysis associated roughly 17,000 TCR beta sequences with specific HLA alleles at a false discovery rate of 0.05. A further reported finding was that TCR beta sequences accurately predicted the HLA-A and HLA-B alleles for most subjects in the first cohort. Strong co-occurrence of HLA alleles, especially DR and DQ, made assigning TCR associations to individual alleles difficult. A later genetic analysis reported fewer N-insertions in productive TCRs among donors in an Asian-associated ancestry cluster than the approximately 700-donor mean. Because some donors lacked HLA typing at each locus, the association tests relied only on the typed subset. The authors suggested that the approach could potentially be extended to other disease states and immunological phenotypes. In vitro tests confirmed that a few of the cytomegalovirus-associated TCR beta chains recognize cytomegalovirus antigens. In the study, around 160 TCR beta chains were listed as associated with cytomegalovirus. The earlier analysis of around 600 of the donors excluded 15 to 20 rarely observed V segments, including chromosome 9 orphons, because counts were too low. According to a later analysis, most CMV-associated TCR beta chains appeared to be HLA-restricted, and the HLA associations seemed to be driven largely by CMV exposure. Some IMGT-functional V segments, including TRBV6-2 and TRBV6-3, could not be told apart with the 87-base-pair reads, so those segments were excluded. For the cohort, immune exposure information was limited to CMV serostatus. Across donors, most TCR sequences were observed very rarely, whereas some public TCRs were present in many individuals. Cytomegalovirus status was reported to be diagnosed by the classifier with high specificity and sensitivity in both the original and validation cohorts. Sequencing depth was assumed to be roughly uniform across donors in the presence/absence analyses, though that assumption may not hold. A later analysis found that TCR association rates varied across HLA loci, with DRB1 alleles showing the most associated TCRs and HLA-C alleles the fewest. Broadly in line with IMGT annotations, most TCR beta V segments showed up in productive rearrangements about 87% or about 30% of the time in an earlier analysis of approximately 640 of the donors. A cluster of highly shared sequence variants was judged likely to be a technical artifact of the sequencing pipeline. In this cohort, only TCR beta chains were sequenced, and detectable features were limited by the absence of alpha or paired-chain data. In a later analysis, HLA-associated TCR beta chains were found to be more clonally expanded and to have lower generation probabilities than equally common non-associated chains.

Library method: the immunoSEQ multiplex PCR assay. The multiplex PCR relied on a mix of 60 forward primers for TCR Vbeta segments and 13 reverse primers for TCR Jbeta segments. The CDR3 region of rearranged TCR beta genes was amplified from genomic DNA with a multiplex PCR assay. Amplified TCR beta libraries were sequenced as 87-base-pair reads on the Illumina HiSeq System. In the authors' own workflow: Across the 700 or so repertoires, a later analysis counted some 81 million unique TCR beta chains, roughly 11 million of which were shared by at least two donors. To remove PCR and sequencing errors, raw reads were error-corrected and collapsed into unique sequences using a nearest-neighbor algorithm that merged closely related sequences. To assign V, D and J gene segments, CDR3 sequences were aligned to IMGT reference sequences. For a sequence to be retained, a match of at least six nucleotides was required to both a V gene segment and a J gene segment. A rearrangement counted as productive if the CDR3 had no stop codons and remained in frame with V and J, and every other rearrangement counted as non-productive. CDR3 was defined by IMGT convention, running from the second conserved V-encoded cysteine to the conserved J-encoded phenylalanine. In an earlier analysis of 500 to 650 of the donors, sequences lacking an unambiguous match to a single V gene segment were excluded. An earlier analysis of approximately 590 of the donors classified V segments as functional when productive rearrangements were above 56.7% and as segregating when the standard deviation between donors was above 5%. To diagnose cytomegalovirus status from the catalog of TCR beta chain sequences, a statistical classification framework was built. In a later analysis, TCR nucleotide sequences were compared against IMGT/GENE-DB human TR gene sequences so that V and J genes could be assigned. In a later analysis, CDR3 sequences and most-parsimonious VDJ recombination scenarios were assigned using the TCRdist pipeline. In a later analysis, each TCR beta chain was defined by its CDR3 amino acid sequence together with its V-gene family, and reads lacking a unique V-gene family were excluded. In a later analysis, 450 to 600 highly shared, low-generation-probability nucleotide sequences were removed to address suspected cross-contamination and a sequencing artifact. In a later analysis, a clonal expansion index was calculated for each public chain from normalized within-repertoire ranks of inferred template counts. In a later analysis, generation probabilities were computed using a VDJ recombination model fitted to out-of-frame rearrangements, and the results were checked against IGoR. Hypergeometric tests were used in a later analysis to score TCR-TCR, TCR-HLA and TCR-CMV co-occurrence, with a repertoire-size bias correction applied to the TCR pairs. False discovery rates were estimated in a later analysis by permuting HLA or CMV assignments 20 times. In a later analysis, co-occurring TCRs were grouped with DBSCAN, and TCRdist sequence similarity was added when clustering was performed within HLA-allele-positive subsets. Repertoires with fewer than 30,000 or more than 120,000 public chains were left out of co-occurrence clustering, as were about five repertoires with anomalous nucleotide sharing. This is the immuneACCESS table as TCRdb keeps it, with only in-frame sequences that have V and J called. A part of the clones is gone; compared with another copy, unresolved V genes explain less than half, and the rest is unexplained. That table is the source of V, J and clone size, and D and trimming were worked out from the DNA. Recorded for this sample are 95,000 to 150,000 clones; roughly 18% of them occurred a single time. Jointly, the top ten make up less than 3.5% of the sample.

V is pruned by 6 bases and J by 4 bases, leaving 9 bases of the junction without a gene match. The germline V gene provides CDR1 KGHSH and CDR2 LQKENI. Counted from cysteine to phenylalanine, this CDR3 has 15 amino acids. Only the CDR3 part of the read is kept: 45 bases, read in frame from the first base. The cohort comprised 666 healthy bone marrow donors. Cohort members were all nominally healthy when sampled, although unrecorded immune exposures were likely present. The donor tested CMV seropositive and was one of the 289 seropositive cohort members. A peripheral blood sample was provided by each donor, and peripheral blood mononuclear cells were used for TCR beta sequencing. Genomic DNA was extracted from the blood cell samples with the Qiagen DNeasy Blood Extraction Kit.

The sequencing sample was made of PBMCs. The chain was built from TRBV18 and TRBJ2-5; 9 central nucleotides agree with TRBD1. This clonotype originated in a female donor in good health and CMV-seropositive. Here is the DNA: TGTGCCAGCTCCCCAACAGGGGGCAGAGTAGAGACCCAGTACTTC. This gives the protein CASSPTGGRVETQYF.